A selection of T cell receptor beta chains follows, all from one sample in a study of shared clonotypes between healthy human individuals. Repertoires were generated with immunoSEQ multiplex PCR, while TCRdb's copy carries only in-frame clones and drops some. Among about 2.1 million clones, 90% to 95% were seen once, and the ten largest hold under 2%. The material sequenced was naive CD8+ T cells from PBMCs. These receptors originate from a man aged 18-30 years in good health. Some clones in this sample may be carry-over from other donors' samples. CDR3s include the opening cysteine and the closing phenylalanine or tryptophan. The D gene is left open where the match is weak. Size values are once, few and many counts, or a class for expanded clones, and some rows have none.

clone_size: .; d_call: .; j_call: TRBJ2-5; v_call: TRBV15; cdr3_nt: TGTGCCACCAGCAGCGGGGGAGTACAAGAGACCCAGTACTTC; cdr3_aa: CATSSGGVQETQYF
clone_size: .; d_call: .; j_call: TRBJ2-7; v_call: TRBV4-1; cdr3_nt: TGCGCCAGCAGCCACCCCAACCGGGACCGACCCTACGAGCAGTACTTC; cdr3_aa: CASSHPNRDRPYEQYF
clone_size: .; d_call: TRBD2; j_call: TRBJ2-1; v_call: TRBV29-1; cdr3_nt: TGCAGCGGTGCGGGTGCGGGAGGGCCCTCGTTTAGTGAGCAGTTCTTC; cdr3_aa: CSGAGAGGPSFSEQFF
clone_size: .; d_call: TRBD1; j_call: TRBJ1-5; v_call: TRBV27; cdr3_nt: TGTGCCAGCAGCCTCACAGGGGCCGCGGGACAGCCCCAGCATTTT; cdr3_aa: CASSLTGAAGQPQHF
clone_size: .; d_call: .; j_call: TRBJ2-6; v_call: TRBV19; cdr3_nt: TGTGCCAGTAGTGAAAGAGGTGTTGGGGCCAACGTCCTGACTTTC; cdr3_aa: CASSERGVGANVLTF
clone_size: once; d_call: TRBD2; j_call: TRBJ2-7; v_call: TRBV2; cdr3_nt: TGTGCCAGCACTGAGCCGGGGACTAGCGGGCTCTACGAGCAGTACTTC; cdr3_aa: CASTEPGTSGLYEQYF
clone_size: .; d_call: TRBD2; j_call: TRBJ2-7; v_call: TRBV30; cdr3_nt: TGTGCCTGGAGTGCCGGGACTAGCGGTCCTAGCTCCTACGAGCAGTACTTC; cdr3_aa: CAWSAGTSGPSSYEQYF
clone_size: .; d_call: TRBD1; j_call: TRBJ1-5; v_call: TRBV7-6; cdr3_nt: TGTGCCAGCAGCACGGACAGGGCACACGGGCCCCAGCATTTT; cdr3_aa: CASSTDRAHGPQHF
clone_size: once; d_call: .; j_call: TRBJ2-7; v_call: TRBV27; cdr3_nt: TGTGCCAGCAGTTCAAAAGCTACGAGCGAGCAGTACTTC; cdr3_aa: CASSSKATSEQYF
clone_size: .; d_call: .; j_call: TRBJ1-5; v_call: TRBV28; cdr3_nt: TGTGCCAGCAGTTTAGCAGGGAATCAGCCCCAGCATTTT; cdr3_aa: CASSLAGNQPQHF
clone_size: .; d_call: .; j_call: TRBJ1-1; v_call: TRBV2; cdr3_nt: TGTGCCAGCACCCTGAGGGGGGGGAGGAGGGCTTTCTTT; cdr3_aa: CASTLRGGRRAFF
clone_size: .; d_call: .; j_call: TRBJ2-6; v_call: TRBV6-5; cdr3_nt: TGTGCCAGCAGTTACGCAGGGGTCGGGGCCAACGTCCTGACTTTC; cdr3_aa: CASSYAGVGANVLTF
clone_size: .; d_call: .; j_call: TRBJ2-1; v_call: TRBV27; cdr3_nt: TGTGCCAGCAGTTTCCAGGGGGGGTACAATGAGCAGTTCTTC; cdr3_aa: CASSFQGGYNEQFF
clone_size: .; d_call: .; j_call: TRBJ2-5; v_call: TRBV7-9; cdr3_nt: TGTGCCGGCGGTGGGGACCAAGAGACCCAGTACTTC; cdr3_aa: CAGGGDQETQYF
clone_size: .; d_call: TRBD1; j_call: TRBJ2-1; v_call: TRBV27; cdr3_nt: TGTGCCAGCAGTCTTCTCGGGACAGGGGGCTCAAATGAGCAGTTCTTC; cdr3_aa: CASSLLGTGGSNEQFF
clone_size: .; d_call: TRBD1; j_call: TRBJ1-1; v_call: TRBV27; cdr3_nt: TGTGCCAGCAGTCCTCACAGGGGCGGGAGGGCTGAAGCTTTCTTT; cdr3_aa: CASSPHRGGRAEAFF
clone_size: .; d_call: .; j_call: TRBJ1-1; v_call: TRBV6-5; cdr3_nt: TGTGCCAGCAGTCCCGGAAGATTCACTGAAGCTTTCTTT; cdr3_aa: CASSPGRFTEAFF
clone_size: .; d_call: .; j_call: TRBJ2-7; v_call: TRBV6-1; cdr3_nt: TGTGCCAGCAGTGAATTATGGGCAGGGTCCTACGAGCAGTACTTC; cdr3_aa: CASSELWAGSYEQYF
clone_size: .; d_call: .; j_call: TRBJ2-1; v_call: TRBV7-6; cdr3_nt: TGTGCCAGCAGCTTAGGACAGAGCTACAATGAGCAGTTCTTC; cdr3_aa: CASSLGQSYNEQFF
clone_size: .; d_call: .; j_call: TRBJ2-7; v_call: TRBV4-3; cdr3_nt: TGCGCCAGCAGCCAAGATGTCGGCGAGGACTACGAGCAGTACTTC; cdr3_aa: CASSQDVGEDYEQYF
clone_size: .; d_call: TRBD1; j_call: TRBJ2-7; v_call: TRBV13; cdr3_nt: TGTGCCAGCAGCAACACTGACAGGGTGCCCTACGAGCAGTACTTC; cdr3_aa: CASSNTDRVPYEQYF
clone_size: .; d_call: TRBD2; j_call: TRBJ2-7; v_call: TRBV27; cdr3_nt: TGTGCCAGCGGACTAGCGGGACCCGAGCAGTACTTC; cdr3_aa: CASGLAGPEQYF
clone_size: .; d_call: .; j_call: TRBJ1-5; v_call: TRBV6-7; cdr3_nt: TGTGCCAGCAGTTCTCCTTCGGGGGGGGCAAAGCCCCAGCATTTT; cdr3_aa: CASSSPSGGAKPQHF
clone_size: .; d_call: TRBD1; j_call: TRBJ1-1; v_call: TRBV7-9; cdr3_nt: TGTGCCAGCAGCTTCGGACGACAGGGGTCTGAAGCTTTCTTT; cdr3_aa: CASSFGRQGSEAFF
clone_size: .; d_call: .; j_call: TRBJ2-7; v_call: TRBV19; cdr3_nt: TGTGCCAGTAGTGAACCGGGACTCCCCTACGAGCAGTACTTC; cdr3_aa: CASSEPGLPYEQYF
clone_size: .; d_call: .; j_call: TRBJ1-3; v_call: TRBV7-2; cdr3_nt: TGTGCCAGCAGCTCAACCGGACTACCAAACGTTCTAGGGGGAAACACCATATATTTT; cdr3_aa: CASSSTGLPNVLGGNTIYF
clone_size: .; d_call: .; j_call: TRBJ2-2; v_call: TRBV29-1; cdr3_nt: TGCAGCGTGGCAGTATCAGCGAACACCGGGGAGCTGTTTTTT; cdr3_aa: CSVAVSANTGELFF
clone_size: .; d_call: TRBD1; j_call: TRBJ2-1; v_call: TRBV11-2; cdr3_nt: TGTGCCAGCAGCTTCGGGACAGGGGGCAATGAGCAGTTCTTC; cdr3_aa: CASSFGTGGNEQFF
clone_size: .; d_call: .; j_call: TRBJ1-1; v_call: TRBV28; cdr3_nt: TGTGCCAGCAGTGGACATTCCCTTAGGGTTAACACTGAAGCTTTCTTT; cdr3_aa: CASSGHSLRVNTEAFF
clone_size: .; d_call: .; j_call: TRBJ2-7; v_call: TRBV30; cdr3_nt: TGTGCCTGGACCGCCTTAACTACGGTGTCCAACGAGCAGTACTTC; cdr3_aa: CAWTALTTVSNEQYF
clone_size: .; d_call: TRBD1; j_call: TRBJ2-1; v_call: TRBV27; cdr3_nt: TGTGCCAGCAGTCCCGGGACAGGGTCGGGTGAGCAGTTCTTC; cdr3_aa: CASSPGTGSGEQFF
clone_size: .; d_call: .; j_call: TRBJ2-7; v_call: TRBV9; cdr3_nt: TGTGCCAGCAGCGTAGGAGGGGGGACAGCCTACGAGCAGTACTTC; cdr3_aa: CASSVGGGTAYEQYF
clone_size: once; d_call: .; j_call: TRBJ1-4; v_call: TRBV6-6; cdr3_nt: TGTGCCAGCAGTTACGCGCAGTCTAATGAAAAACTGTTTTTT; cdr3_aa: CASSYAQSNEKLFF
clone_size: .; d_call: .; j_call: TRBJ2-7; v_call: TRBV5-5; cdr3_nt: TGTGCCAGCAGCCAGTCCTACGAGCAGTACTTC; cdr3_aa: CASSQSYEQYF
clone_size: .; d_call: .; j_call: TRBJ2-5; v_call: TRBV19; cdr3_nt: TGTGCCAGTAGTATTAACAGCGGAGAGACCCAGTACTTC; cdr3_aa: CASSINSGETQYF
clone_size: .; d_call: .; j_call: TRBJ1-1; v_call: TRBV5-6; cdr3_nt: TGTGCCAGCAGCTTGGAATTCCAGGGAGTTAACACTGAAGCTTTCTTT; cdr3_aa: CASSLEFQGVNTEAFF
clone_size: .; d_call: TRBD1; j_call: TRBJ2-7; v_call: TRBV19; cdr3_nt: TGTGCCAGTAGCCACCGGGACAGGGGCTACGAGCAGTACTTC; cdr3_aa: CASSHRDRGYEQYF
clone_size: few; d_call: .; j_call: TRBJ1-5; v_call: TRBV14; cdr3_nt: TGTGCCAGCAGCCTGGGTCGTGGGCAGCCCCAGCATTTT; cdr3_aa: CASSLGRGQPQHF
clone_size: .; d_call: .; j_call: TRBJ1-2; v_call: TRBV19; cdr3_nt: TGTGCCAGTAGTGGCTCTGTTGGGGGCGCCAACTATGGCTACACCTTC; cdr3_aa: CASSGSVGGANYGYTF
clone_size: .; d_call: .; j_call: TRBJ2-7; v_call: TRBV5-1; cdr3_nt: TGCGCCAGCAGCTTAGAACTAGCCTACGAGCAGTACTTC; cdr3_aa: CASSLELAYEQYF
clone_size: .; d_call: .; j_call: TRBJ1-2; v_call: TRBV30; cdr3_nt: TGTGCCTGGAGGTATACAGGAGACTATGGCTACACCTTC; cdr3_aa: CAWRYTGDYGYTF
clone_size: .; d_call: .; j_call: TRBJ2-7; v_call: TRBV5-1; cdr3_nt: TGCGCCAGCAGCTTGAGGGACACTCCCTACGAGCAGTACTTC; cdr3_aa: CASSLRDTPYEQYF
clone_size: .; d_call: .; j_call: TRBJ1-6; v_call: TRBV30; cdr3_nt: TGTGCCTGGAGTGTTCGGGGGCGTTCAGGTTCACCCCTCCACTTT; cdr3_aa: CAWSVRGRSGSPLHF
clone_size: .; d_call: .; j_call: TRBJ2-1; v_call: TRBV19; cdr3_nt: TGTGCCAGTAGCCGTCCGACAGGGGAGCGGGAGAATGAGCAGTTCTTC; cdr3_aa: CASSRPTGERENEQFF
clone_size: .; d_call: .; j_call: TRBJ1-5; v_call: TRBV14; cdr3_nt: TGTGCCAGCAGCCAAGACACTTCGGGTGCAGGGAAAAGCAATCAGCCCCAGCATTTT; cdr3_aa: CASSQDTSGAGKSNQPQHF
clone_size: .; d_call: TRBD1; j_call: TRBJ1-1; v_call: TRBV29-1; cdr3_nt: TGCAGCGTTGAAGACTCTAGGGCGACACCACGGGACAGTGAAGCTTTCTTT; cdr3_aa: CSVEDSRATPRDSEAFF
clone_size: once; d_call: .; j_call: TRBJ2-1; v_call: TRBV7-2; cdr3_nt: TGTGCCAGCAGCTTAGCGTATCATGAGCAGTTCTTC; cdr3_aa: CASSLAYHEQFF
clone_size: once; d_call: TRBD2; j_call: TRBJ2-1; v_call: TRBV7-9; cdr3_nt: TGTGCCAGCAGTTCTGGACTAGCGATCCCCAATGAGCAGTTCTTC; cdr3_aa: CASSSGLAIPNEQFF
clone_size: .; d_call: .; j_call: TRBJ2-5; v_call: TRBV6-5; cdr3_nt: TGTGCCAGCAGTCCGACAGAAGAGACCCAGTACTTC; cdr3_aa: CASSPTEETQYF
clone_size: .; d_call: .; j_call: TRBJ2-3; v_call: TRBV19; cdr3_nt: TGTGCCAGTAGTCCCCGGGGATCAACTAGAGATACGCAGTATTTT; cdr3_aa: CASSPRGSTRDTQYF
clone_size: .; d_call: .; j_call: TRBJ2-1; v_call: TRBV7-8; cdr3_nt: TGTGCCAGCAGTATTACCGGTTCCACGAGAGAGCAGTTCTTC; cdr3_aa: CASSITGSTREQFF
clone_size: .; d_call: .; j_call: TRBJ1-1; v_call: TRBV11-3; cdr3_nt: TGTGCCAGCAACGGGGGGGGCATGAATACTGAAGCTTTCTTT; cdr3_aa: CASNGGGMNTEAFF
clone_size: .; d_call: .; j_call: TRBJ1-5; v_call: TRBV4-1; cdr3_nt: TGCGCCAGCAGCCAAGCGGGGTACCAGAATCAGCCCCAGCATTTT; cdr3_aa: CASSQAGYQNQPQHF
clone_size: .; d_call: .; j_call: TRBJ2-5; v_call: TRBV2; cdr3_nt: TGTGCCAGCAGCGCCTACAGGCCCGGGGAGACCCAGTACTTC; cdr3_aa: CASSAYRPGETQYF